This T cell receptor beta chain came from a study of T-cell reconstitution after alpha-beta-depleted transplantation in children. Notes on this clonotype: Its antigen remains unknown.

The germline gives CDR1 SGHTA, CDR2 FQGNSA. This CDR3 is built from 16 residues. V shed 3 bases, J shed 6 bases, and the junction held 8 bases outside the gene matches. General study findings and limits: T-cell numbers and diversity, one year after transplant, stemmed largely from T cells that were newly produced. Reportedly, roughly two months post-transplant, alpha-beta T cells arose from several hundred expanded graft clones. Surviving thymic progenitors and recipient T cells were the source of high TCRbeta diversity at day 60 in some patients.

During its preparation, the TCRbeta library received unique molecular identifiers. From the PCR reads, TCRdb called clonotypes with MiXCR, one entry per CDR3 protein. The table lists fewer than 35,000 distinct CDR3 sequences, around 17% of them singletons. The starting material was PBMCs, mostly from graft donor cells, obtained 60 days after TCRalphabeta/CD19-depleted stem cell transplant. The chain employs TRBV7-2 and TRBJ2-3; 11 bases align to TRBD1. The origin of this receptor is a male patient under 10 years old who had a stem cell transplant for acute lymphoblastic leukemia, so the T cells may come from the graft donor. The CDR3 region is CASSLRTGGYFDTQYF. Written as DNA, the CDR3 is TGTGCCAGCAGCTTGCGGACAGGGGGCTATTTCGATACGCAGTATTTT.